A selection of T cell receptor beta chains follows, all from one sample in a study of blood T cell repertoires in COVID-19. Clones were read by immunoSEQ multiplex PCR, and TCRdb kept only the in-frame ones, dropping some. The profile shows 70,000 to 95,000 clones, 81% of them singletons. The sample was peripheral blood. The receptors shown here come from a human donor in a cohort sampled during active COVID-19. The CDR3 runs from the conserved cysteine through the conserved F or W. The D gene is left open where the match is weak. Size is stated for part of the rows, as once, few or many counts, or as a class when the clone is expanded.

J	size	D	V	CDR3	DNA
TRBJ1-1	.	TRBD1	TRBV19	CASSDRENTEAFF	TGTGCCAGTTCTGACAGGGAAAACACTGAAGCTTTCTTT
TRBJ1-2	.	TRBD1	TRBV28	CASSAGRGADYGYTF	TGTGCCAGCAGTGCAGGCAGGGGGGCCGACTATGGCTACACCTTC
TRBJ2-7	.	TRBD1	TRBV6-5	CASSYGPGGDYEQYF	TGTGCCAGCAGTTACGGTCCAGGGGGCGACTACGAGCAGTACTTC
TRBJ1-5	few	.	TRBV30	CAWSYPVRASHSNQPQHF	TGTGCCTGGAGTTACCCTGTCAGGGCCTCGCATAGCAATCAGCCCCAGCATTTT
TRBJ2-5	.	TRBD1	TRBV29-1	CSVDSGTARRETQYF	TGCAGCGTTGATTCGGGGACAGCCCGCCGGGAGACCCAGTACTTC
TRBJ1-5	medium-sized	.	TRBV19	CASSSPDQPQHF	TGTGCCAGTAGTTCGCCGGATCAGCCCCAGCATTTT
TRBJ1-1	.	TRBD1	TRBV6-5	CASSDLGQGNTEAFF	TGTGCCAGCAGCGATCTGGGACAGGGGAACACTGAAGCTTTCTTT
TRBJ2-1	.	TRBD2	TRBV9	CASSLTGTSGARAGEQFF	TGTGCCAGCAGCTTAACAGGGACTAGCGGGGCCCGGGCGGGTGAGCAGTTCTTC
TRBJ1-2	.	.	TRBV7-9	CASSRLTSDRIVSGYTF	TGTGCCAGCAGCCGTTTAACCAGTGACAGGATCGTCAGTGGCTACACCTTC
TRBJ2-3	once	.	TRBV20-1	CSASPFRRGGRFTDTQYF	TGCAGTGCTAGTCCCTTCAGGAGGGGGGGGCGTTTCACGGATACGCAGTATTTT
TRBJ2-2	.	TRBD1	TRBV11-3	CASSFGDRDTGELFF	TGTGCCAGCAGCTTTGGCGACAGGGACACCGGGGAGCTGTTTTTT
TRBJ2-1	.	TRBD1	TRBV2	CASRTGRGFIEQFF	TGTGCCAGCAGGACTGGCAGGGGGTTCATCGAGCAGTTCTTC
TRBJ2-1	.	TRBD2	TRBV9	CASRAGITSDYNEQFF	TGTGCCAGCAGGGCGGGTATAACTAGCGACTACAATGAGCAGTTCTTC
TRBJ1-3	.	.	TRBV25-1	CASSVTAGNTIYF	TGTGCCAGCAGTGTAACAGCTGGAAACACCATATATTTT
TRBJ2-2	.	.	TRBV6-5	CASRPGGPGELFF	TGTGCCAGCAGGCCGGGGGGCCCCGGGGAGCTGTTTTTT